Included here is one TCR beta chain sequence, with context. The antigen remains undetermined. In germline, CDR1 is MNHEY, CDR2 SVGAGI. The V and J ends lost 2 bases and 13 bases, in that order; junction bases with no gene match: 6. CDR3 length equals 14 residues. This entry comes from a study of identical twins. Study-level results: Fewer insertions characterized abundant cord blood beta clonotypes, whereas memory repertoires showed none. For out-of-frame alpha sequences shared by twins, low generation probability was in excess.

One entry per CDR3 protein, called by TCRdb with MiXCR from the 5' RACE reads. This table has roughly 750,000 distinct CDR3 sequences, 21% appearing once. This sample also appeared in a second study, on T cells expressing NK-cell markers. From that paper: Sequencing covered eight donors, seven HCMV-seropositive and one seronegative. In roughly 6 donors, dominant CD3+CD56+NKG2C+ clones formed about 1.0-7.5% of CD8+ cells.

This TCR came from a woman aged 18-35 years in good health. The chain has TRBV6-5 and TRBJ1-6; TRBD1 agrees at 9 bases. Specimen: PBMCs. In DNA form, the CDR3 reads TGTGCCAGCAGTTACCGGGACAGGGAATTTCCCCTCCACTTT. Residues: CASSYRDREFPLHF.